This TCR beta chain was captured in a study of graft-versus-host responses after intestinal transplantation. Study overall: Each of the recipients got a multivisceral, liver-intestinal, or isolated intestinal transplant. Every transplant recipient was induced with anti-thymocyte globulin, then maintained on tacrolimus and steroids for roughly 3 years.

CDR3 length: 12 amino acids. Trimming pared 6 bases from V and 7 bases from J, leaving 12 bases between. Germline lookup yields CDR1 MNHEY and CDR2 SMNVEV (reference sequence). For this clone: Its antigen is undetermined.

The protocol was immunoSEQ multiplex PCR, while the TCRdb copy is restricted to in-frame clones and leaves out a portion. The table has about 120,000 clones, approximately 92% seen once. The material was unstimulated CD8+ T cells sorted from spleen or lymph node cells, obtained before intestinal transplant. The chain is built from TRBV27 and TRBJ2-5; D not certain. This receptor was taken from a human donor who received an intestinal transplant. In DNA, the CDR3 is TGTGCCAGCAGAGGTGGGTCGCGGACCCAGTACTTC. This gives the protein CASRGGSRTQYF.